The next 10 T cell receptor beta chains were all read from a single sample in a study of response to subunit inactivated influenza vaccine. Each CDR3 protein is one row after TCRdb ran MiXCR on the RT-PCR reads. The data contain 610,000 or so distinct CDR3 sequences, 12% to 15% of them seen just once; the ten biggest clones take up 11%. The material was PBMCs from blood, obtained 12 days after vaccination. These TCRs come from a man between 50 and 59 years old who received an inactivated influenza vaccine.

In its sample, this clonotype was seen a few times. This chain joins TRBV9 and TRBJ2-3, with 9 positions matching TRBD1. CDR1 and CDR2 (germline): SGDLS, YYNGEE. The CDR3 has 16 residues. The J segment lost 8 bases and the V segment lost 0 bases, leaving 10 bases of the junction unmatched. DNA of the CDR3: TGTGCCAGCAGCGTAGCTGGCGGGACAGGGTTTGGTACGCAGTATTTT. Translating it yields CASSVAGGTGFGTQYF.

V gene TRBV28 combines with J gene TRBJ2-5; D gene unclear. Germline CDR1 MDHEN, CDR2 SYDVKM. The CDR3 length is 15 residues. Trimming pared 7 bases from V and 4 bases from J, leaving 19 bases between. Here the CDR3 reads CASNKLGIGAETQYF. The CDR3 nucleotides are TGTGCCAGCAATAAACTTGGAATTGGTGCAGAGACCCAGTACTTC.

The table lists this clonotype with a few counts. The chain joins TRBV4-1 to TRBJ2-7; 7 positions agree with TRBD1. Trimming took 4 bases from V and 3 from J; bases not matched to a gene: 9. CDR1 and CDR2 (germline): MGHRA, YSYEKL. The CDR3 runs to 15 residues. This chain's CDR3 is CASSLDRARDYEQYF. The CDR3 bases are TGCGCCAGCAGCCTCGACAGGGCCCGCGACTACGAGCAGTACTTC.

The chain has TRBV24-1 and TRBJ2-5; no clear D. The CDR3 length is 13 residues. CDR1 and CDR2 (germline): KGHDR, SFDVKD. The ends were cut back, 0 bases at V and 5 bases at J, with 6 bases in the middle. Written as DNA, the CDR3 is TGTGCCACCAGTGATTTGGGATGGGAGACCCAGTACTTC. Its translation is CATSDLGWETQYF.

The gene calls are TRBV7-2 and TRBJ2-5; maybe TRBD2 (7 bases). The germline gives CDR1 SGHTA, CDR2 FQGNSA. V shed 3 bases and J shed 5 bases, with 13 bases lying between them. The CDR3 length is 14 residues. The CDR3 nucleotides are TGTGCCAGCAGCTTTGGGGGGGCTCGGGAGACCCAGTACTTC. Translated: CASSFGGARETQYF.

This chain connects TRBV4-3 to TRBJ1-4; D is unresolved. The V end was cut by 5 bases, the J end by 0 bases, with 4 bases between. The CDR3 has 13 residues. The germline V gene has CDR1 LGHNA and CDR2 YSLEER. The DNA for the CDR3 is TGCGCCAGCAGCATTGCAACTAATGAAAAACTGTTTTTT. It encodes CASSIATNEKLFF.

This clonotype was counted a few times. The gene calls are TRBV30 and TRBJ1-2; D not certain. CDR3 length: 13 residues. The V gene lost 3 bases and the J gene lost 4 bases, with 12 bases spanning the gap. Per germline, CDR1 GTSNPN and CDR2 SVGIG (reference sequence). CDR3 sequence: CAWSMTSGYGYTF. CDR3 coding DNA: TGTGCCTGGAGCATGACATCCGGCTATGGCTACACCTTC.

Only a few counts were recorded for this clonotype. This chain uses TRBV9 with TRBJ2-7; 8 bases are a match to TRBD1. The junction had 4 bases not matched to a gene; V was cut back by 0 bases and J by 5 bases. The CDR3 contains 14 residues. The germline CDR1 and CDR2 sequences are SGDLS and YYNGEE. Here the CDR3 DNA reads TGTGCCAGCAGCGTAGGGACAGGGAGAAACGAGCAGTACTTC. Protein product: CASSVGTGRNEQYF.

The gene calls are TRBV3-1 and TRBJ2-7, with no clear D. Germline CDR1 LGHDT, CDR2 YNNKEL (reference sequence). The CDR3 extends over 13 amino acids. Between the trimmed V and J ends, which lost 4 bases and 3 bases, there was a span of 10 bases. Written as DNA, the CDR3 is TGTGCCAGCAGCCCTACAGCATTCTACGAGCAGTACTTC. This codes for CASSPTAFYEQYF.

The rearrangement links TRBV5-6 to TRBJ2-7; D unresolved. The germline CDR1 and CDR2 sequences are SGHDT and YYEEEE. The CDR3 extends over 14 amino acids. With 4 bases removed from V and 4 bases from J, the gap between germline ends came to 15 bases. The CDR3 coding sequence is TGTGCCAGCAGCCGACTGCCTGTAGGTTACGAGCAGTACTTC. As protein: CASSRLPVGYEQYF.